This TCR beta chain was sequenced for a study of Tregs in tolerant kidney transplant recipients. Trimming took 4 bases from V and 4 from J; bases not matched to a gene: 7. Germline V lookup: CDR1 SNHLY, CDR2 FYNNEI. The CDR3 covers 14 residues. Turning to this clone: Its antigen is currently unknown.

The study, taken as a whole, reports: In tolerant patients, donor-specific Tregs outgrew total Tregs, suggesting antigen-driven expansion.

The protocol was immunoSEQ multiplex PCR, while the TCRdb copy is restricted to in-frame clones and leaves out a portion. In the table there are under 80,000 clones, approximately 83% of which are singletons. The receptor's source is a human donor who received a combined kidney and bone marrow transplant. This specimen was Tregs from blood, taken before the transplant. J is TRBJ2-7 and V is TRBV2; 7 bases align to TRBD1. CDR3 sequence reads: CASSGGHRGYEQYF. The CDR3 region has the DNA TGTGCCAGCAGTGGGGGCCACAGGGGTTACGAGCAGTACTTC. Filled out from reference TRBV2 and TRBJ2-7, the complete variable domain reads EPEVTQTPSHQVTQMGQEVILRCVPISNHLYFYWYRQILGQKVEFLVSFYNNEISEKSEIFDDQFSVERPDGSNFTLKIRSTKLEDSAMYFCASSGGHRGYEQYFGPGTRLTVT.